This T cell receptor beta chain stems from a study of shared clonotypes between healthy human individuals (dated by TCRdb to the early 2020s). At the level of the whole study: Three men and a couple of women, aged 18 to 49 years, made up the cohort. To estimate repertoire size and how much clonotype sharing occurs between individuals, the study deeply sequenced the blood TCR repertoires of 4 to 6 healthy adults. Each donor's leukapheresis produced roughly between about 0.9 and 9.5 billion PBMCs. Libraries were prepared and TCR repertoires were sequenced by different laboratories using diverse techniques, in order to increase sequencing depth and limit assay-specific biases. Broad study findings and their caveats: Pairwise subsampling led to the expectation that sequencing depth would affect the degree of clonotype sharing among donors. Sampling was restricted to blood, and TCR repertoires in tissue are likely to differ from TCR repertoires in blood. Because the study included only a small number of donors, the genetic and exposure-history diversity represented was limited.

The germline V gene gives CDR1 as ENHRY and CDR2 as SYGVKD. Reading from cysteine to phenylalanine, the CDR3 counts 14 amino acids. CDR3 DNA only is kept here, 42 bases in frame from base 1. The germline V and J ends show losses of 7 bases and 3 bases respectively, and no gene match explains 7 bases of the junction. Regarding this clone: The clone's antigen remains unknown. One base away there is no much larger clone; base qualities are not given.

Using the deep immunoSEQ assay, TCR CDR3 regions were amplified from genomic DNA by multiplex PCR. Genomic DNA extracted from each cell subset was distributed evenly over all wells of several immunoSEQ 96-well plates, and each plate served as one replicate. For unsorted PBMC, approximately 290 ng genomic DNA, equal to approximately 30,000 T cell genomes, was loaded into each replicate PCR. Unsorted PBMC genomic DNA was sequenced across ten immunoSEQ deep assay plates. Purified libraries were measured with a Qubit 3.0 fluorometer, size-checked on a Bioanalyzer 2100, and measured again with the KAPA Library Quantification kit. Each immunoSEQ 96-well plate was sequenced on its own single-read 150-cycle Illumina NextSeq 550 flow cell. Per the original workflow: Because the immunoSEQ output held only junctional sequences and lacked quality scores, the filtering could not match the filtering applied to full-length reads. To assign V/J genes and CDR3, sequences were annotated using PyIR, a Python wrapper for IgBLAST v1.9, with IMGT germline references. Reads were removed for weak V/J assignments (E-value above 1e-6), missing CDR3, stop codons, out-of-frame junctions, or ambiguous translated residues. V3J clonotypes were defined as sequences sharing an identical inferred V gene, J gene, and CDR3 amino acid sequence. The percentage overlap between two repertoires was calculated by dividing the number of shared unique clonotypes by the size of the smaller repertoire. RTK rarefaction, the Chao1 estimator, and Recon v2.1 estimates of unobserved clonotypes were used to assess repertoire richness. Not all clones reach the TCRdb copy of this immuneACCESS table, which keeps in-frame sequences only. Checked studies attribute under half of the gap to unresolved V genes and leave the rest unexplained. V and J calls and clone size are copied from that table; D and trimming were computed from the DNA. For this sample there are roughly 500,000 clones; roughly 77% appear just once. The ten largest clones capture less than 15% of the sample.

The donors were healthy, HIV-negative adults who had no recently reported acute infections or vaccinations. Every donor was a Caucasian adult living in Nashville, Tennessee, USA. For unsorted samples, 85 million to 100 million PBMCs were counted, and genomic DNA was extracted using the QIAamp DNA Blood Mini kit. After blood collection by leukapheresis, PBMCs were isolated using Ficoll-Histopaque density gradient centrifugation and then cryopreserved in the vapor phase of liquid nitrogen. The sample was PBMCs. This receptor chain uses TRBV10-3 and TRBJ2-7, and 9 junction bases match TRBD1. This sequence originates from a woman between 35 and 50 years old in good health. Some clones in this sample may be carry-over from other donors' samples. The sequenced DNA is TGTGCCATCAAGGCCGGACAGGGGCTCTACGAGCAGTACTTC. Protein translation: CAIKAGQGLYEQYF.